These 8 T cell receptor beta chains share one sample of origin, sequenced in a study of response to subunit inactivated influenza vaccine. TCRdb reanalysed the RT-PCR reads using MiXCR and keeps one entry per CDR3 protein. The table has roughly 170,000 distinct CDR3 sequences, approximately 8.7% seen once. The sequencing used non-naive T cells sorted from PBMCs, collected on the day of vaccination. These receptors were obtained from a man between 45 and 60 years old who received an inactivated influenza vaccine.

By share, this clonotype counts as medium-sized. The rearrangement joins TRBV12-3 or TRBV12-4 to TRBJ2-3; TRBD2 is a possible D gene (6 bases). The CDR3 is 13 residues long. Trimming left V 6 bases short and J 9 bases short, with 16 bases between. CDR3 protein: CASRPDRGNTQYF. DNA of the CDR3: TGTGCCAGCAGGCCCGACCGGGGGAACACGCAGTATTTT.

This clonotype was observed a handful of times. V gene TRBV5-6 combines with J gene TRBJ2-2, with D uncertain. CDR1 and CDR2 from the germline V gene are SGHDT and YYEEEE. This CDR3 is 15 amino acids long. The V and J ends lost 5 bases and 5 bases respectively, with 16 bases between them. CDR3: CASRSWDRLTGELFF. In DNA, the CDR3 is TGTGCCAGCAGGTCTTGGGATAGGTTAACCGGGGAGCTGTTTTTT.

The chain combines TRBV24-1 with TRBJ2-1, with 12 bases matching TRBD2. This CDR3 is 15 amino acids long. Germline V lookup: CDR1 KGHDR, CDR2 SFDVKD. The junction had 4 bases not matched to a gene; V was cut back by 5 bases and J by 6 bases. CDR3 loop: CATSVRLAGANEQFF. CDR3 in DNA: TGTGCCACCAGTGTCAGACTAGCGGGAGCCAATGAGCAGTTCTTC.

This sequence joins TRBV2 and TRBJ1-4; D may be TRBD1 (6 bases). V was pared by 5 bases and J by 0 bases, with 10 bases between. Germline V gene data show CDR1 as SNHLY and CDR2 as FYNNEI. This CDR3 is built from 15 residues. The DNA for the CDR3 is TGTGCCAGCAGTTGGGGGGGGCCAACTAATGAAAAACTGTTTTTT. It specifies CASSWGGPTNEKLFF.

This clonotype was counted ten times or more. In DNA form, the CDR3 reads TGCAGTGCTATGTCCGGGACGACCGGCTACAATGAGCAGTTCTTC. This translates into CSAMSGTTGYNEQFF. This chain links TRBV20-1 with TRBJ2-1; the D call may be TRBD1 or TRBD2 (5 bases each). The V end lost 4 bases, the J end lost 3 bases, and 16 bases lay between the germline ends. Germline lookup yields CDR1 DFQATT and CDR2 SNEGSKA (reference sequence). The CDR3 is 15 amino acids.

The chain recombines TRBV20-1 with TRBJ1-2; 12 bases line up with TRBD1. V trimming: 3 bases; J trimming: 5 bases; junction bases outside the gene matches: 7. The CDR3 loop spans 15 amino acids. Germline lookup yields CDR1 DFQATT and CDR2 SNEGSKA (reference sequence). The CDR3: CSASPGTGGGYGYTF. The CDR3 DNA sequence: TGCAGTGCTAGCCCAGGGACAGGGGGCGGATATGGCTACACCTTC.

The chain couples TRBV5-5 to TRBJ2-6; TRBD1 might be the D (6 bases). The germline gives CDR1 SGHKS, CDR2 YYEKEE (reference sequence). The CDR3 has 16 amino acids. Trimming took 0 bases from V and 4 from J, leaving 11 bases between them. The CDR3 here is CASSLDGQLGANVLTF. DNA of the CDR3: TGTGCCAGCAGCTTGGACGGACAGTTGGGGGCCAACGTCCTGACTTTC. The full variable domain, in which reference TRBV5-5 and TRBJ2-6 provide the parts outside the CDR3, is DAGVTQSPTHLIKTRGQQVTLRCSPISGHKSVSWYQQVLGQGPQFIFQYYEKEERGRGNFPDRFSARQFPNYSSELNVNALLLGDSALYLCASSLDGQLGANVLTFGAGSRLTVL.

This clonotype was observed at least ten times. This chain connects TRBV28 to TRBJ2-7, with a tentative D call TRBD1 (6 bases). CDR1 is MDHEN and CDR2 is SYDVKM in the germline V gene. This CDR3 is built from 13 residues. V was trimmed by 3 bases and J by 6 bases, leaving 12 bases between them. The CDR3 reads CASSLAGEGEQYF. The CDR3 nucleotides are TGTGCCAGCAGTTTGGCAGGGGAAGGCGAGCAGTACTTC.